Below, 8 T cell receptor beta chains from the same sample are listed, as sequenced in a study of radiation and T cells in renal cell carcinoma. This table comes from immunoSEQ multiplex PCR, and its TCRdb copy is limited to in-frame clones, with some not included. The sample holds approximately 85,000 clones, about nine tenths seen once. Time point given: blood 4 weeks post-SBRT, at nephrectomy. Treatment of the sample: 15 Gy SBRT to primary tumor, nephrectomy 4 weeks later. Sequenced material: blood, taken from a patient whose treatment included radiotherapy and nephrectomy. These receptors all stem from a woman between 65 and 79 years old with renal cell carcinoma.

V usage is TRBV30 and J usage is TRBJ2-7; TRBD2 is a possible D gene (6 bases). The CDR3 is 15 amino acids. V lost 0 bases, J lost 2 bases, and 14 bases lay in between. Germline CDR1 reads GTSNPN; CDR2 reads SVGIG (reference sequence). This CDR3 reads CAWSVVGSLTYEQYF. Written as DNA, the CDR3 is TGTGCCTGGAGTGTAGTCGGGAGCCTAACCTACGAGCAGTACTTC.

This rearrangement joins TRBV6-1 to TRBJ2-1, with 12 bases fitting TRBD2. The length of the CDR3 is 15 residues. The germline V gene encodes CDR1 MNHNS and CDR2 SASEGT. V trimming: 6 bases; J trimming: 8 bases; junction bases outside the gene matches: 8. The CDR3 is CASSPGLAGLYEQFF. As DNA, the CDR3 is TGTGCCAGCAGCCCGGGACTAGCGGGCTTATATGAGCAGTTCTTC.

The chain links TRBV6-5 to TRBJ2-3; D is possibly TRBD2 (6 bases). Germline V gives CDR1 MNHEY, CDR2 SVGAGI. The CDR3 is 12 residues long. Trimming stripped 10 bases from V and 2 bases from J, with 10 bases between. The CDR3 loop reads CATGTATDTQYF. DNA for the CDR3: TGTGCCACCGGGACTGCCACAGATACGCAGTATTTT.

CDR3 sequence: CASNTGGLAKNIQYF. The CDR3 region has the DNA TGTGCCAGTAATACAGGGGGGTTAGCCAAAAACATTCAGTACTTC. J is TRBJ2-4 and V is TRBV19; TRBD1 matches at 8 bases. The CDR3 totals 15 residues. V lost 7 bases to trimming and J lost 0 bases; unmatched junction nucleotides: 5. Germline CDR1 is LNHDA and CDR2 is SQIVND (reference sequence). Looking up the rest from reference TRBV19 and TRBJ2-4 gives the full variable domain: DGGITQSPKYLFRKEGQNVTLSCEQNLNHDAMYWYRQDPGQGLRLIYYSQIVNDFQKGDIAEGYSVSREKKESFPLTVTSAQKNPTAFYLCASNTGGLAKNIQYFGAGTRLSVL.

The rearrangement links TRBV19 to TRBJ1-2, with unresolved D. The CDR3 extends over 15 amino acids. V was trimmed by 5 bases and J by 1 base, leaving 14 bases between them. Germline V gene lookup returns CDR1 LNHDA and CDR2 SQIVND (reference sequence). DNA of the CDR3: TGTGCCAGTAGTGGACTGAGAAAGTTTAACTATGGCTACACCTTC. This translates into CASSGLRKFNYGYTF.

This sequence joins TRBV19 and TRBJ2-3; perhaps D is TRBD1 or TRBD2 (5 bases each). Germline V gene lookup returns CDR1 LNHDA and CDR2 SQIVND (reference sequence). The V end lost 3 bases, the J end lost 0 bases, and 16 bases lay between the germline ends. This CDR3 has 17 residues. The CDR3 DNA reads TGTGCCAGTAGTATGAGGGCTCAGGGTACTAGCACAGATACGCAGTATTTT. Translation gives CASSMRAQGTSTDTQYF.

This chain joins TRBV28 and TRBJ1-2, with a tentative D call TRBD1 (5 bases). V was clipped by 6 bases and J by 8 bases, with 16 bases between them. The CDR3 sequence is 13 residues long. Germline loops: CDR1 MDHEN, CDR2 SYDVKM. In DNA, the CDR3 is TGTGCCAGCAGCCCTTGGGACTGGAAGGGCTACACCTTC. Its translation: CASSPWDWKGYTF.

The chain has TRBV7-2 and TRBJ1-5; 7 bases are shared with TRBD1. The CDR3 runs 15 residues. Germline assignment: CDR1 SGHTA and CDR2 FQGNSA. After removal of 4 bases from V and 6 bases from J, the junction contained 9 bases not matched to a gene. DNA of the CDR3: TGTGCCAGCAGCTCTGGCCAGGGGGGTCGTCAGCCCCAGCATTTT. This codes for CASSSGQGGRQPQHF.